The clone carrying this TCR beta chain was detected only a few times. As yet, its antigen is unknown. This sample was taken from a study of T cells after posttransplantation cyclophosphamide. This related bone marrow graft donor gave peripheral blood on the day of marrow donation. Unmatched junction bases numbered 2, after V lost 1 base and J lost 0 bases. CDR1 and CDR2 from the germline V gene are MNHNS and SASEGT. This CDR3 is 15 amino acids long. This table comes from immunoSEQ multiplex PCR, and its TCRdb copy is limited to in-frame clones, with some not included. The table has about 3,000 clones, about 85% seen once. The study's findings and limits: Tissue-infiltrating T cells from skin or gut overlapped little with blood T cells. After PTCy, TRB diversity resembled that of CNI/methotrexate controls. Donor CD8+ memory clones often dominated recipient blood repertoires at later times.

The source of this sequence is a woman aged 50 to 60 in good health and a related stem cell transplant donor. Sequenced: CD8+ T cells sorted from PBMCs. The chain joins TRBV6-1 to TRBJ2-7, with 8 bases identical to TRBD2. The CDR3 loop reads CASSEGSGSSYEQYF. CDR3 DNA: TGTGCCAGCAGTGAAGGGAGCGGGAGCTCCTACGAGCAGTACTTC.